These 27 T cell receptor beta chains originate from one sample sequenced in a study of OX40 agonist ivuxolimab in advanced cancers. The repertoire was sequenced with immunoSEQ multiplex PCR; TCRdb's copy has only in-frame clones and lacks some. The top ten hold about 3% of the sample, which has approximately 54,000 clones, roughly 80% seen once. The source was CD4+ or CD8+ T cells sorted from blood, collected in a trial of the OX40 agonist ivuxolimab. The receptors originated from an adult with an advanced solid tumor such as melanoma, head and neck, liver or kidney cancer.

The chain recombines TRBV7-2 with TRBJ2-5, with D uncertain. The CDR3 loop spans 14 amino acids. Germline CDR1 is SGHTA and CDR2 is FQGNSA. V shed 3 bases and J shed 4 bases, with 12 bases lying between them. DNA for the CDR3: TGTGCCAGCAGCTTCAAAAAACCCGGAGAGACCCAGTACTTC. This codes for CASSFKKPGETQYF.

The chain couples TRBV7-9 to TRBJ2-1; no definite D call. V lost 2 bases and J lost 7, with 3 bases in between. This CDR3 has 11 residues. The germline gives CDR1 SEHNR, CDR2 FQNEAQ (reference sequence). The CDR3 reads CASSLMNEQFF. As DNA, the CDR3 is TGTGCCAGCAGCTTAATGAATGAGCAGTTCTTC. Together with reference TRBV7-9 and TRBJ2-1, the CDR3 gives the full variable domain: DTGVSQNPRHKITKRGQNVTFRCDPISEHNRLYWYRQTLGQGPEFLTYFQNEAQLEKSRLLSDRFSAERPKGSFSTLEIQRTEQGDSAMYLCASSLMNEQFFGPGTRLTVL.

This chain connects TRBV19 to TRBJ1-1; unclear D gene. The CDR3 is 15 amino acids. The V gene's germline CDR1 is LNHDA and CDR2 SQIVND (reference sequence). V was clipped by 1 base and J by 4 bases, with 13 bases between them. CDR3 amino acids: CASSIGPRVGTEAFF. DNA of the CDR3: TGTGCCAGTAGTATAGGGCCCCGGGTCGGCACTGAAGCTTTCTTT.

The CDR3 protein is CASSTQGAGELFF. In DNA form, the CDR3 reads TGTGCCAGTAGTACACAGGGGGCCGGGGAGCTGTTTTTT. This sequence joins TRBV19 and TRBJ2-2, with 8 bases identical to TRBD1. This CDR3 is built from 13 residues. CDR1 and CDR2 (germline): LNHDA, SQIVND (reference sequence). Trimming took 4 bases from V and 6 from J; bases not matched to a gene: 1.

The chain employs TRBV10-1 and TRBJ1-5, with unresolved D. Germline lookup yields CDR1 WNHNN and CDR2 SYGVQD (reference sequence). Trimming removed 2 bases at V and 4 bases at J, with 21 bases between. The CDR3 is made up of 18 amino acids. CDR3 protein: CASSEPRVGVRQNQPQHF. The CDR3, as DNA: TGCGCCAGCAGTGAGCCGCGGGTAGGTGTACGGCAAAATCAGCCCCAGCATTTT.

V usage is TRBV11-2 and J usage is TRBJ2-1; TRBD1 agrees at 10 bases. Germline CDR1 SGHAT, CDR2 FQNNGV. V lost 6 bases and J lost 5; bases outside the gene matches: 4. This CDR3 is 14 amino acids long. CDR3 residues: CASSPGTGDNEQFF. The CDR3 bases are TGTGCCAGCAGTCCCGGGACAGGGGACAATGAGCAGTTCTTC.

V gene TRBV5-4 combines with J gene TRBJ2-7; 8 bases match TRBD1. V shed 4 bases and J 0 bases; nucleotides not matched to a gene: 6. Germline CDR1 is SGHNT and CDR2 is YYREEE (reference sequence). This CDR3 is 15 amino acids long. CDR3 sequence: CASSLGQESSYEQYF. The CDR3 DNA follows: TGTGCCAGCAGCCTGGGACAGGAAAGCTCCTACGAGCAGTACTTC. The whole variable domain, filled in from reference TRBV5-4 and TRBJ2-7, reads ETGVTQSPTHLIKTRGQQVTLRCSSQSGHNTVSWYQQALGQGPQFIFQYYREEENGRGNFPPRFSGLQFPNYSSELNVNALELDDSALYLCASSLGQESSYEQYFGPGTRLTVT.

The V gene is TRBV11-3, the J gene TRBJ2-2, with TRBD2 matching over 7 bases. Germline V gene sequence: CDR1 SGHNT, CDR2 YENEEA. J was trimmed by 4 bases and V by 4 bases; bases with no gene match: 9. The length of the CDR3 is 16 residues. The CDR3 protein is CASSSKAGLGTGELFF. DNA of the CDR3: TGTGCCAGCAGCTCAAAAGCGGGGCTGGGCACCGGGGAGCTGTTTTTT.

V is TRBV18 and J is TRBJ2-3; 8 positions agree with TRBD1. Germline lookup yields CDR1 KGHSH and CDR2 LQKENI. The CDR3 runs 15 residues. Trimming removed 3 bases from V and 0 bases from J; junction bases left unmatched: 2. CDR3 DNA sequence: TGTGCCAGCTCACCGCAGGGGGCTAGCACAGATACGCAGTATTTT. Its translation is CASSPQGASTDTQYF. The full variable domain, with the rest looked up from reference TRBV18 and TRBJ2-3, is NAGVMQNPRHLVRRRGQEARLRCSPMKGHSHVYWYRQLPEEGLKFMVYLQKENIIDESGMPKERFSAEFPKEGPSILRIQQVVRGDSAAYFCASSPQGASTDTQYFGPGTRLTVL.

The chain uses TRBV5-8 and TRBJ2-1; 10 nucleotides align to TRBD1. Germline CDR1 SGHTS, CDR2 YDEGEE. V gave up 7 bases and J gave up 9 bases; unmatched junction bases: 13. The CDR3 is 15 amino acids. The CDR3 nucleotides read TGTGCCAGCTTCGGACCGGGACAGGGGCGAGGTGAGCAGTTCTTC. The encoded protein is CASFGPGQGRGEQFF. Based on the CDR3 plus reference TRBV5-8 and TRBJ2-1, the full variable domain is EAGVTQSPTHLIKTRGQQATLRCSPISGHTSVYWYQQALGLGLQFLLWYDEGEERNRGNFPPRFSGRQFPNYSSELNVNALELEDSALYLCASFGPGQGRGEQFFGPGTRLTVL.

The V gene is TRBV5-1, the J gene TRBJ2-7; 10 bases are a match to TRBD1. V lost 4 bases, J lost 7 bases, and 5 bases stayed unmatched. Looked up from germline, CDR1 is SGHRS and CDR2 is YFSETQ. CDR3 size: 13 residues. This CDR3 is CASSAGTGVEQYF. CDR3 DNA sequence: TGCGCCAGCAGCGCCGGGACAGGGGTGGAGCAGTACTTC.

For the CDR3, the DNA is TGTGCCAGCAGCTTGGAGACAGGAAGCGGGTCACCCCTCCACTTT. Its translation: CASSLETGSGSPLHF. The chain combines TRBV5-6 with TRBJ1-6; D is perhaps TRBD1 (6 bases). V gave up 0 bases and J gave up 10 bases, with 14 bases separating them. Germline V CDR1 and CDR2: SGHDT, YYEEEE. This CDR3 is built from 15 residues.

This clone was detected only a few times. The chain's CDR3 is CASSFGGGEDTQYF. CDR3 coding DNA: TGTGCCAGCAGCTTCGGCGGGGGAGAAGATACGCAGTATTTT. J is TRBJ2-3 and V is TRBV13; 7 nucleotides line up with TRBD2. The CDR3 contains 14 residues. V was pared by 3 bases and J by 5 bases, with 5 bases of the junction left unmatched. CDR1 and CDR2 from the germline V gene are PRHDT and FYEKMQ (reference sequence).

The V call is TRBV19, the J call TRBJ1-5, with D possibly TRBD1 on 6 matching bases. Germline V CDR1 and CDR2: LNHDA, SQIVND (reference sequence). V was clipped by 6 bases and J by 2 bases, with 14 bases between them. This CDR3 is built from 15 residues. The CDR3 nucleotides read TGTGCCAGTAGGGGGGGGGCGGCGGGCAATCAGCCCCAGCATTTT. Its protein is CASRGGAAGNQPQHF.

The DNA for the CDR3 is TGTGCCAGCATGACAGTTACTCTCTCTGGAAACACCATATATTTT. This codes for CASMTVTLSGNTIYF. The chain links TRBV6-5 to TRBJ1-3; a weak D match, TRBD1 (5 bases). In germline, CDR1 is MNHEY, CDR2 SVGAGI. V lost 7 bases and J lost 0, with 13 bases in between. This CDR3 comprises 15 residues.

J is TRBJ2-5 and V is TRBV25-1; TRBD1 matches at 8 bases. The trim removed 5 bases at V and 2 bases at J, leaving 10 bases unmatched. Germline assignment: CDR1 MGHDK and CDR2 SYGVNS. This CDR3 comprises 16 residues. In nucleotides, the CDR3 is TGTGCCAGCAGTCCCGGGACAGGACAAACTCAAGAGACCCAGTACTTC. Its translation is CASSPGTGQTQETQYF.

The gene calls are TRBV5-4 and TRBJ1-6; no definite D call. The V end was cut by 6 bases, the J end by 8 bases, with 12 bases between. The length of the CDR3 is 13 residues. Germline assignment: CDR1 SGHNT and CDR2 YYREEE (reference sequence). CDR3 amino acids: CASTTRHDSPLHF. The CDR3 bases are TGTGCCAGCACGACACGGCATGATTCACCCCTCCACTTT.

The chain recombines TRBV27 with TRBJ2-5; TRBD2 matches at 14 bases. V was clipped by 3 bases and J by 3 bases; unmatched bases: 6. CDR1 and CDR2 (germline): MNHEY, SMNVEV (reference sequence). This CDR3 contains 17 residues. In nucleotides, the CDR3 is TGTGCCAGCAGTTTTTCCCCGGGACTAGCGGGGGAAGAGACCCAGTACTTC. Protein: CASSFSPGLAGEETQYF.

This rearrangement joins TRBV18 to TRBJ2-3; 14 bases fit TRBD2. Per the germline V gene, CDR1 is KGHSH and CDR2 is LQKENI. This CDR3 contains 18 residues. The V gene end was trimmed by 6 bases and the J gene end by 0 bases; junction bases not matched to a gene: 8. The CDR3 spells CASSHKTSGGASTDTQYF. The CDR3 DNA follows: TGTGCCAGCTCCCACAAGACTAGCGGGGGGGCGAGCACAGATACGCAGTATTTT.

J is TRBJ2-1 and V is TRBV5-1, with 13 bases matching TRBD2. CDR1 is SGHRS and CDR2 is YFSETQ in the germline V gene. V lost 4 bases to trimming and J lost 6 bases; unmatched junction nucleotides: 10. This CDR3 is 17 amino acids long. This CDR3 reads CASSPGTSGVRANEQFF. In DNA form, the CDR3 reads TGCGCCAGCAGCCCGGGGACTAGCGGGGTTCGGGCCAATGAGCAGTTCTTC.

This clone came up a few times. V gene TRBV6-1 combines with J gene TRBJ2-7, with D unclear. The CDR3 loop spans 13 amino acids. V lost 1 base, J lost 3 bases, and 7 bases lay in between. The germline CDR1 and CDR2 sequences are MNHNS and SASEGT. The CDR3 is CASSEGKDYEQYF. The CDR3 region has the DNA TGTGCCAGCAGTGAAGGAAAGGACTACGAGCAGTACTTC.

V is TRBV20-1 and J is TRBJ1-2; D gene ambiguous. The V end lost 0 bases, the J end lost 8 bases, and 7 bases lay between the germline ends. This CDR3 spans 11 amino acids. Germline lookup yields CDR1 DFQATT and CDR2 SNEGSKA (reference sequence). The CDR3 here is CSAREDTGYTF. The CDR3 DNA is TGCAGTGCTAGAGAAGACACGGGCTACACCTTC.

The J gene is TRBJ1-2, the V gene TRBV11-3; 7 nucleotides align to TRBD1. The CDR3 extends over 15 amino acids. The junction had 6 bases not matched to a gene; V was cut back by 5 bases and J by 0 bases. Germline CDR1 is SGHNT and CDR2 is YENEEA. The DNA of the CDR3 is TGTGCCAGCAGCCCAAGGGGGCTAGCTAACTATGGCTACACCTTC. The encoded protein is CASSPRGLANYGYTF.

The rearrangement links TRBV2 to TRBJ2-7; maybe TRBD1 (6 bases). This CDR3 is built from 12 residues. Germline loops: CDR1 SNHLY, CDR2 FYNNEI. V was clipped by 7 bases and J by 2 bases, with 9 bases between them. Written as DNA, the CDR3 is TGTGCCAGCAAGGGGGAAGCCTACGAGCAGTACTTC. Its protein is CASKGEAYEQYF.

The gene calls are TRBV5-1 and TRBJ1-6; D gene unclear. V dropped 5 bases and J dropped 7 bases, with 19 bases sitting between them. Germline V gives CDR1 SGHRS, CDR2 YFSETQ. The CDR3 is 16 residues long. CDR3 DNA: TGCGCCAGCAGGCAGACCGCCGGGCAGACCAATTCACCCCTCCACTTT. The encoded protein is CASRQTAGQTNSPLHF.

The V gene is TRBV7-8, the J gene TRBJ1-5, with D perhaps matching TRBD1 (6 bases). The V end lost 1 base, the J end lost 4 bases, and 14 bases lay between the germline ends. The CDR3 has 16 amino acids. CDR1 SGHVS and CDR2 FQNEAQ come from the germline V gene. The CDR3 region has the DNA TGTGCCAGCAGCTTAGTGGGGGCGCGGGAGAATCAGCCCCAGCATTTT. Residues: CASSLVGARENQPQHF.

CDR3 region: CASSLSGGANEQFF. CDR3 DNA sequence: TGTGCCAGCAGCCTTAGCGGGGGGGCCAATGAGCAGTTCTTC. J is TRBJ2-1 and V is TRBV5-4; 11 nucleotides match TRBD2. The CDR3 is 14 amino acids. The junction had 3 bases not matched to a gene; V was cut back by 4 bases and J by 6 bases. Looked up from germline, CDR1 is SGHNT and CDR2 is YYREEE (reference sequence).